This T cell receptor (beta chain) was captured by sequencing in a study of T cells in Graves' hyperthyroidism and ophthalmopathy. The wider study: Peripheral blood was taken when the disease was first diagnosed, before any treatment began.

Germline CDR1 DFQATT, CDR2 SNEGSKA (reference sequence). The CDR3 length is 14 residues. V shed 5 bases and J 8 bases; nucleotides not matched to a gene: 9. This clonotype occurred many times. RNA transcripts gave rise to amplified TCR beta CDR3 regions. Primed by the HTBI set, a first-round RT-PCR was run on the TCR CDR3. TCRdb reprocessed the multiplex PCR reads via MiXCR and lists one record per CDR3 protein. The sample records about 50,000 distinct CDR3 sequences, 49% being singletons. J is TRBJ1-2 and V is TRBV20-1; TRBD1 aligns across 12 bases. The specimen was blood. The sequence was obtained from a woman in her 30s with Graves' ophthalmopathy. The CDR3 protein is CSASMGQGAKGYTF. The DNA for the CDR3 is TGCAGTGCTTCCATGGGACAGGGGGCGAAGGGCTACACCTTC.